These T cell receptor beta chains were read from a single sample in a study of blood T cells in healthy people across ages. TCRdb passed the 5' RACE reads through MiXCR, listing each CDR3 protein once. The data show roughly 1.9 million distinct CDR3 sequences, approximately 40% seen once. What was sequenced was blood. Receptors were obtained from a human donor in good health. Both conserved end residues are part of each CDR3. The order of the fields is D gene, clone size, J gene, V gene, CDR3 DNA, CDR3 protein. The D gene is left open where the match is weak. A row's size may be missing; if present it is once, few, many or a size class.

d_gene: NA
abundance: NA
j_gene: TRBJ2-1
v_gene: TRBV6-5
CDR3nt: TGTGCCAGCAGTCTTACAGGGGACTTCTCCTACAATGAGCAGTTCTTC
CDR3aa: CASSLTGDFSYNEQFF

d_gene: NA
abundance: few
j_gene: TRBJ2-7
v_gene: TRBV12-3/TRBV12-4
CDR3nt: TGTGCCAGCAGCCTGGATTGGGGTCACGAGCAGTACTTC
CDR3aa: CASSLDWGHEQYF

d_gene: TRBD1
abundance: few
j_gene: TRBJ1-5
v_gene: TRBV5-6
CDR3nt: TGTACCAGCAGCAGGGGGACAGGAGCGATTAATCAGCCCCAGCATTTT
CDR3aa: CTSSRGTGAINQPQHF

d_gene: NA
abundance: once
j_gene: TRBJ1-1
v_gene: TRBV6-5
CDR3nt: TGTGCCAGCAGCTGGGCTTCTCTTGGGAACACTGAAGCTTTCTTT
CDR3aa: CASSWASLGNTEAFF

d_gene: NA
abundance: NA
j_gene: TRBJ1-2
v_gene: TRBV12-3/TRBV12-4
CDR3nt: TGTGCCAGCAGTTTTACAACAGAAGGGGGCTACACCTTC
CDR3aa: CASSFTTEGGYTF

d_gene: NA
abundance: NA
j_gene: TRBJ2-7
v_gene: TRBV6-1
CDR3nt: TGTGCCAGCAGTGAAGCCCCGAGGGTGGGCGAGCAGTACTTC
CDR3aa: CASSEAPRVGEQYF

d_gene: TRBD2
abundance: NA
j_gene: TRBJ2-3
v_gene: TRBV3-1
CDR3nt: TGTGCCAGCAGCCAAGATGCTAGCGGGGGGGATACGCAGTATTTT
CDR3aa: CASSQDASGGDTQYF

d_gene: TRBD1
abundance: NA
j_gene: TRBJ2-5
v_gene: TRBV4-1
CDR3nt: TGCGCCAGCAGCCAAGTACAGGGGGCCGGGCAGTACTTC
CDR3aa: CASSQVQGAGQYF

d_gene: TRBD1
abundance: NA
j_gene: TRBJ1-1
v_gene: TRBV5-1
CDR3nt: TGCGTCAGCAGCTCTCCGGACAGGGGTGGGACTGAAGCTTTCTTT
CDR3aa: CVSSSPDRGGTEAFF

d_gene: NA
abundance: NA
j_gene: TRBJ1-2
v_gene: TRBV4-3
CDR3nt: TGCGCCAGCAGCCAAGTAACTGGGAACCCTAACTATGGCTACACCTTC
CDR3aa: CASSQVTGNPNYGYTF

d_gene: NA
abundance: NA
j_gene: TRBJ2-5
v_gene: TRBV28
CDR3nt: TGTGCCAGCAGTTTTCAGCAGGTCAAGACAGAGACCCAGTACTTC
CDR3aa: CASSFQQVKTETQYF

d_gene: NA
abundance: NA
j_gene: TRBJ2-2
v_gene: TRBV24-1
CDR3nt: TGTGCCGCCAGTCTGGGCGGGGCGAACACCGGGGAGCTGTTTTTT
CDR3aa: CAASLGGANTGELFF

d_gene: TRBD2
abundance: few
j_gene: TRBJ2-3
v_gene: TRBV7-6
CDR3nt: TGTGCCAGCAGCTTTCGACTAGCAGACACGCAGTATTTT
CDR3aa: CASSFRLADTQYF

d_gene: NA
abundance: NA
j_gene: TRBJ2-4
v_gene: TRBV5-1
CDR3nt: TGCGCCAGCAGCTTCGAGGGTCGGGGAGAGCAGTACTTC
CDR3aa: CASSFEGRGEQYF

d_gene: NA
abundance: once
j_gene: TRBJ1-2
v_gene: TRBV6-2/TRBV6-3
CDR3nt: TGTGCCAGCAGCAACAGTGGAAGGGGCTACACCTTC
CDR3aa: CASSNSGRGYTF

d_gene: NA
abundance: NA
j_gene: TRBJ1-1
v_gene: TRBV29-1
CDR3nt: TGCAGCGTAGTAGGTATCGGGGAGGCAATCGCTGAAGCTTTCTTT
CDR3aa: CSVVGIGEAIAEAFF

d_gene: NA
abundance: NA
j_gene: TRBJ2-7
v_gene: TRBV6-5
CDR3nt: TGTGCCAGCATGGAGGGGGGACACCCCTACGAGCAGTACTTC
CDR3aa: CASMEGGHPYEQYF

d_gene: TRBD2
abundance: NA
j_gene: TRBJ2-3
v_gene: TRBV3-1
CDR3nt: TGTGCCAGCACCGGGGGACTAGCGACATCTGATACGCAGTATTTT
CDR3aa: CASTGGLATSDTQYF

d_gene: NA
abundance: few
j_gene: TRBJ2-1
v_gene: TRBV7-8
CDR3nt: TGTGCCAGCAGCCCAAGGACCGAGGGGCCCAATGAGCAGTTCTTC
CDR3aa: CASSPRTEGPNEQFF

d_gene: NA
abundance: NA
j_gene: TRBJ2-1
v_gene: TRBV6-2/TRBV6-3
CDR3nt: TGTGCCAGCAGCCCAGATACATATCGAAAGTTCTTC
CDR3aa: CASSPDTYRKFF

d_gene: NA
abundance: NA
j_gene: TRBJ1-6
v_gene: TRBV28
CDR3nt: TGTGCCAGCAGCCGAGCCCCCTATAATTCACCCCTCCACTTT
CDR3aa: CASSRAPYNSPLHF

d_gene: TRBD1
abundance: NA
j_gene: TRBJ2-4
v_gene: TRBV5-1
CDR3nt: TGCGCCAGCAGCAGGACCGGGACAGGACCTGTAGAGCAGTACTTC
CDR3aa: CASSRTGTGPVEQYF

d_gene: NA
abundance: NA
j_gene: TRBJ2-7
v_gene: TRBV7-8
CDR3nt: TGTGCCAGCAGCTCCAACAGGATCCGGGATTACGAGCAGTACTTC
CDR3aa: CASSSNRIRDYEQYF

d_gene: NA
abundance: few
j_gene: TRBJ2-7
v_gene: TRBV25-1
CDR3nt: TGTGCCAGCAGTGAATATTATCCCCTCCCAGGGGTTCCCTACGAGCAGTACTTC
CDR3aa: CASSEYYPLPGVPYEQYF

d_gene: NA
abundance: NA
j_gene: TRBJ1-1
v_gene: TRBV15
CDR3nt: TGTGCCACCAGCCCGGGAGAGGGCAGGACATTCCCTGAAGCTTTCTTT
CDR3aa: CATSPGEGRTFPEAFF

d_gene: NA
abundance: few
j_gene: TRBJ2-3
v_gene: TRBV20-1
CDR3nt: TGCAGTGCTAGAGAAAGGGGCGGACCTAGCACAGATACGCAGTATTTT
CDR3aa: CSARERGGPSTDTQYF

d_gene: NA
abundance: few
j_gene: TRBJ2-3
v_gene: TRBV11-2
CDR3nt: TGTGCCAGCAGCTTAGTGAGGTTCTCTAGCACAGATACGCAGTATTTT
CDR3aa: CASSLVRFSSTDTQYF

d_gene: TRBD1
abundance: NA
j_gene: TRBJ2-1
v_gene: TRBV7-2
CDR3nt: TGTGCCAGCAGTCCTACAGGGGGCAGGGAGCAGTTCTTC
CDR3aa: CASSPTGGREQFF

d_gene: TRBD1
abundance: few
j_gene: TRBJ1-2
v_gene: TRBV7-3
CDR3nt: TGTGCCAGCAGCTCCCCCGGGGGACAGGACGATGGCTACACCTTC
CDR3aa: CASSSPGGQDDGYTF

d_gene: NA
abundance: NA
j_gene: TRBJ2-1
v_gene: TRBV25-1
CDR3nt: TGTGCCAGCAATAGCCAGTACTATGAGCAGTTCTTC
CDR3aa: CASNSQYYEQFF

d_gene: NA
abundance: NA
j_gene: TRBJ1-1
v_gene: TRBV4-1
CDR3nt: TGCGCCAGCAGCCTAGTAGTAATGAGGCAGGGCCTTGAAGCTTTCTTT
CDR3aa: CASSLVVMRQGLEAFF

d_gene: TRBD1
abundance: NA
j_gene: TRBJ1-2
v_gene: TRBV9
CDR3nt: TGTGCCAGCAGCGTAGCAAACAGGGGTAATGGCTACACCTTC
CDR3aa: CASSVANRGNGYTF

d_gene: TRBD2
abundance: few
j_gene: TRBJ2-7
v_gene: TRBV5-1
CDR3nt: TGCGCCAGCAGCCCGGGACTAGCGGACCACGAGCAGTACTTC
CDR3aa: CASSPGLADHEQYF

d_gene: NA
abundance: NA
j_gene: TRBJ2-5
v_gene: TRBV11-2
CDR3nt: TGTGCCAGCAGCCAAGAGCCGGGACAACAAGAGACCCAGTACTTC
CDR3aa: CASSQEPGQQETQYF

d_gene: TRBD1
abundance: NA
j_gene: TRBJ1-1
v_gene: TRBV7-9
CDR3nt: TGTGCCAGCAGCTTACCCAGGGGGGACACTGAAGCTTTCTTT
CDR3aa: CASSLPRGDTEAFF

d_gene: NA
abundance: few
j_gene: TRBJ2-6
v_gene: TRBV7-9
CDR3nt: TGTGCCAGCAGCTCACCGGTGGCAGCGCTACTGGGGGCCAACGTCCGGACTTTC
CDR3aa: CASSSPVAALLGANVRTF

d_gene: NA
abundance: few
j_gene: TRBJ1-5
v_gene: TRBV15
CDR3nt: TGTGCCACCAGCAGAGACAGGGATAATAGCAATCAGCCCCAGCATTTT
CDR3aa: CATSRDRDNSNQPQHF

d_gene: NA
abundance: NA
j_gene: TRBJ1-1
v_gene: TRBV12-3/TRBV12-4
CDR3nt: TGTGCCAGCAGTGGGGATGACAGATCGAACACTGAAGCTTTCTTT
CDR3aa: CASSGDDRSNTEAFF

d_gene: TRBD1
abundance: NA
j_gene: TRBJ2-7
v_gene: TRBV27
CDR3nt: TGTGCCAGCAGTTGGACAGGTTTCGCCTACGAGCAGTACTTC
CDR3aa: CASSWTGFAYEQYF

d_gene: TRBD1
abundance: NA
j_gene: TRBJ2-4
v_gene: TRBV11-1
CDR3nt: TGTGCCAGCAGCGTAATGGGACAGGGGGCGTCGGAGCAGTACTTC
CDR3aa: CASSVMGQGASEQYF

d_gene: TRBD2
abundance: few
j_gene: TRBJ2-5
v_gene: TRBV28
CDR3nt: TGTGCCAGCAGAACCGGGACTAAAGAGACCCAGTACTTC
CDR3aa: CASRTGTKETQYF

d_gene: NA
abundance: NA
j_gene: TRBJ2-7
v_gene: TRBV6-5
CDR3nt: TGTGCCAGCAGTTACTCGATGACGGTCGAGCAGTACTTC
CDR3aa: CASSYSMTVEQYF

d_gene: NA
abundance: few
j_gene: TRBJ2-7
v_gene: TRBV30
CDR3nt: TGTGCCTGGAACAGGCTATCCTACGAGCAGTACTTC
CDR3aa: CAWNRLSYEQYF

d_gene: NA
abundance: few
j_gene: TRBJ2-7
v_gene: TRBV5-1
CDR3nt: TGCGCCAGCAGCTCGGACAGCTTCTACGAGCAGTACTTC
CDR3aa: CASSSDSFYEQYF

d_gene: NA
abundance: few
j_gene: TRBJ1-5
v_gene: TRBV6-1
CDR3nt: TGTGCCAGCAGTGTGGAGAGAACACGGCATTTT
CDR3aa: CASSVERTRHF

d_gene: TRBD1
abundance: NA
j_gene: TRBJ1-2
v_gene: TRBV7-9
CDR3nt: TGTGCCAGCAGCGCAGGGGGGAATGCCTATGGCTACACCTTC
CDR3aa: CASSAGGNAYGYTF

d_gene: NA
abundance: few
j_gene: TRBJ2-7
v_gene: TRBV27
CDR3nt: TGTGCCACCACTCTTGGGGGTGAGCAGTACTTC
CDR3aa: CATTLGGEQYF

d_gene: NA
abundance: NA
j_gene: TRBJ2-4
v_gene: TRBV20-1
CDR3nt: TGCAGTGCTAGTTTCAAAAACATTCAGTACTTC
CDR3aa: CSASFKNIQYF

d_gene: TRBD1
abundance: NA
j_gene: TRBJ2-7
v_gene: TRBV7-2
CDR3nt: TGTGCCAGCAGCCAAGAAGACAGGGGGTCCTACGAGCAGTACTTC
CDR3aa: CASSQEDRGSYEQYF

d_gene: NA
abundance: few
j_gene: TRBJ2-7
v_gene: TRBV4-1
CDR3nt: TGCGCCAGCAGCCCGGGGCCCGTCACCACCTCCGAGCAGTACTTC
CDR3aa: CASSPGPVTTSEQYF

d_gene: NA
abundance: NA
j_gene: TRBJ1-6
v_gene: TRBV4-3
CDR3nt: TGCGCCAGCAGCCCACGGGGGGAGGATTCACCCCTCCACTTT
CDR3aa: CASSPRGEDSPLHF

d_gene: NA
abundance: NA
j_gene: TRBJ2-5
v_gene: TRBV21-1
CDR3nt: TGTGGCTCCAGCACCGATGAGACCCAGTACTTC
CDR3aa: CGSSTDETQYF

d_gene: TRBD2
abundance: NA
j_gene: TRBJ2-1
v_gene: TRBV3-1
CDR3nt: TGTGCCAGCAGCCAAGGTAGCGGGGGGGCATATGAGCAGTTCTTC
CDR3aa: CASSQGSGGAYEQFF

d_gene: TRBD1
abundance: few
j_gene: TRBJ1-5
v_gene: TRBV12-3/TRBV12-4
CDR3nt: TGTGCCAGCAGTTCACAACTCGGACAGGGTAATCAGCCCCAGCATTTT
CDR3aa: CASSSQLGQGNQPQHF

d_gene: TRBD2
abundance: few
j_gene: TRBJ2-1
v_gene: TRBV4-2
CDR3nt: TGTGCCAGCGAAAAAGAGCGGGGACTTGAGCAGTTCTTC
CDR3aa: CASEKERGLEQFF

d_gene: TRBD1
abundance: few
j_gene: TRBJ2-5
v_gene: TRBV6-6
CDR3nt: TGTGCCAGCATGAGGAGGACAGGGGGCCCCCGGATGATGGAGCAGTACTTC
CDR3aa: CASMRRTGGPRMMEQYF

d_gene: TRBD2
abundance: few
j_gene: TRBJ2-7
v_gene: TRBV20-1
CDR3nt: TGCAGTGCCAGCCGTGGGACTAGCGGGTACGAGCAGTACTTC
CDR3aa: CSASRGTSGYEQYF